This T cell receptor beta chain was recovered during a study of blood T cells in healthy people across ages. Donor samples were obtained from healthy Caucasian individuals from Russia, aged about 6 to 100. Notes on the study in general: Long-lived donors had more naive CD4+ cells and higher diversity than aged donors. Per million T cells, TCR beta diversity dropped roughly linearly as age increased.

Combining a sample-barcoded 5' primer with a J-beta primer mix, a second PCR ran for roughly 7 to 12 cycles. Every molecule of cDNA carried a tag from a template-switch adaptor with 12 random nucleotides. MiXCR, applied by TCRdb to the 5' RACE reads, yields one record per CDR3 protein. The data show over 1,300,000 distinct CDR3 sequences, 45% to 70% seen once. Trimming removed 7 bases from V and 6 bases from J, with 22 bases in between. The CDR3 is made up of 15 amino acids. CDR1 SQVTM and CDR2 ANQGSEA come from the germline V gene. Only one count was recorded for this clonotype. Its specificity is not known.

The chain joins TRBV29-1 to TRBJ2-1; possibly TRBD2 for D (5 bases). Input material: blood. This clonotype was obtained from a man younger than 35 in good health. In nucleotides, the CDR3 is TGCAGCGCCCTCCTCTTCACGGGATGGGGCAATGAGCAGTTCTTC. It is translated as CSALLFTGWGNEQFF.